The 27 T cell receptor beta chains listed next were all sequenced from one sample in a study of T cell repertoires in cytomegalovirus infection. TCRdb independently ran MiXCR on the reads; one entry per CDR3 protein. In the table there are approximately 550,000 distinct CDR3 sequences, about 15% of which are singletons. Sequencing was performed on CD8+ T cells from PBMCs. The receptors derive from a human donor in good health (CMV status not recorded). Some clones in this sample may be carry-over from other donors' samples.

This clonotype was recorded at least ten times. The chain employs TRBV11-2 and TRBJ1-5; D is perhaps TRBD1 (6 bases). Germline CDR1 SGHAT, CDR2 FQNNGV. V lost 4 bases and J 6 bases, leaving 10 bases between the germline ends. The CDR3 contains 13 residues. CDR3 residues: CASSSGHLQPQHF. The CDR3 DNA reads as TGTGCCAGCAGCTCGGGACACCTTCAGCCCCAGCATTTT.

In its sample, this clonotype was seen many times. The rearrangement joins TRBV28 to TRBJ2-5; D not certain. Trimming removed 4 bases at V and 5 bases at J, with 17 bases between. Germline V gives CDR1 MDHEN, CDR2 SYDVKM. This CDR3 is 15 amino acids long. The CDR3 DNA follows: TGTGCCAGCAGTTCATTACGGCGGACCGCCGAGACCCAGTACTTC. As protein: CASSSLRRTAETQYF.

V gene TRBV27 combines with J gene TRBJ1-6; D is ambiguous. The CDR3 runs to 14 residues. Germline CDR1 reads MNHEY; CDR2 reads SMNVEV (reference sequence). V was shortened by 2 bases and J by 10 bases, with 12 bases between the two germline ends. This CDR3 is CASSLAPGWSPLHF. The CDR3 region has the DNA TGTGCCAGCAGTTTAGCACCGGGCTGGTCACCCCTCCACTTT.

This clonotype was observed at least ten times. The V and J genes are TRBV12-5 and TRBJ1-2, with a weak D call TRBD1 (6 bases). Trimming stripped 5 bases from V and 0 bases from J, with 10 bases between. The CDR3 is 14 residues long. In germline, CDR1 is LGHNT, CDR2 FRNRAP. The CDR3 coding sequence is TGTGCTAGTGGTACAGGGTCCCCTAACTATGGCTACACCTTC. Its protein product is CASGTGSPNYGYTF.

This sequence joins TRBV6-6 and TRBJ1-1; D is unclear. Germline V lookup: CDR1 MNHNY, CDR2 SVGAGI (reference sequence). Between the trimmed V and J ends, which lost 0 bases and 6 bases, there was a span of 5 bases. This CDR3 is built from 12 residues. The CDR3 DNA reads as TGTGCCAGCAGTTACTCTATCGCTGAAGCTTTCTTT. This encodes CASSYSIAEAFF.

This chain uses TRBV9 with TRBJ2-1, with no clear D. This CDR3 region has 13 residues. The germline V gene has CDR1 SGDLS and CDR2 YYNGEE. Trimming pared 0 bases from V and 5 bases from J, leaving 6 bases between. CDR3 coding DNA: TGTGCCAGCAGCGTAGGGACGCACAATGAGCAGTTCTTC. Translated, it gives CASSVGTHNEQFF. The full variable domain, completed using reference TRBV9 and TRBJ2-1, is DSGVTQTPKHLITATGQRVTLRCSPRSGDLSVYWYQQSLDQGLQFLIQYYNGEERAKGNILERFSAQQFPDLHSELNLSSLELGDSALYFCASSVGTHNEQFFGPGTRLTVL.

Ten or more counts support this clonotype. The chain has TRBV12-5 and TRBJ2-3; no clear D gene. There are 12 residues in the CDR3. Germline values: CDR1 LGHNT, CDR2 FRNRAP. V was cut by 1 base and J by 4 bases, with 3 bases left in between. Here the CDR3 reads CASGLGPDTQYF. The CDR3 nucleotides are TGTGCTAGTGGTTTGGGCCCAGATACGCAGTATTTT.

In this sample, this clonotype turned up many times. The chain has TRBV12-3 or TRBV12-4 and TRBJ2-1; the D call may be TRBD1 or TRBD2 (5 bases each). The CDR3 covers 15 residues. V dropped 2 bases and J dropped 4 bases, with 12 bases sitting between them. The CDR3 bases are TGTGCCAGCAGTTTAAACGAGGGACGGTACAATGAGCAGTTCTTC. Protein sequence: CASSLNEGRYNEQFF.

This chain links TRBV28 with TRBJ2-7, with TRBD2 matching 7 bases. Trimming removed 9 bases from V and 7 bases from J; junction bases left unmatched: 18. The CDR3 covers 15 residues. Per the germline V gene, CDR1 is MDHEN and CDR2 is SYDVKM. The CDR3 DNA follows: TGTGCCAGTACCCGACCCCGACTAGCCGGGGGAGAGCAGTACTTC. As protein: CASTRPRLAGGEQYF.

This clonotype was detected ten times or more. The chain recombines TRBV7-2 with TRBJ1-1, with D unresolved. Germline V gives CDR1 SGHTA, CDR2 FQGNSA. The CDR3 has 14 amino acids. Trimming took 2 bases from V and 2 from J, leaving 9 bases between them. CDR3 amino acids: CASSLNGINTEAFF. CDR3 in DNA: TGTGCCAGCAGCTTAAACGGGATTAACACTGAAGCTTTCTTT.

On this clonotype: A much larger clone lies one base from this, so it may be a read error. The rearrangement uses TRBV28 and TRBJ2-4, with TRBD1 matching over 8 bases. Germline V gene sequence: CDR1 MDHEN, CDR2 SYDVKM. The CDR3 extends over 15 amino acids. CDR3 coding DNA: TGTGCCAGCAGTATTGACAGGGGAGCCAAAAACATTCGGTACTTC. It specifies CASSIDRGAKNIRYF.

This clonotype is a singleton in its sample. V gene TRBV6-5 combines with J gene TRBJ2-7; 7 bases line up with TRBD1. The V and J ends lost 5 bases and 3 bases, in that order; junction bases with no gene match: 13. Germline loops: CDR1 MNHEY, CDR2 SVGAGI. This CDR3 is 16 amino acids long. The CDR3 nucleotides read TGTGCCAGCAGTCCCTCAACCGGGACAGTCAACTACGAGCAGTACTTC. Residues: CASSPSTGTVNYEQYF.

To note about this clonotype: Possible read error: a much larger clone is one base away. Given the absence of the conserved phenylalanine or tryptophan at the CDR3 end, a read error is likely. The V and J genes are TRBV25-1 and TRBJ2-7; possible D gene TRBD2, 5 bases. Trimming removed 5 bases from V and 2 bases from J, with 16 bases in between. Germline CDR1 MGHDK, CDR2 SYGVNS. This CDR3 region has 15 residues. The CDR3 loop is CASSPPIRDPYEQYL. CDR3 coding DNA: TGTGCCAGCAGTCCGCCGATTCGGGATCCCTACGAGCAGTACTTA.

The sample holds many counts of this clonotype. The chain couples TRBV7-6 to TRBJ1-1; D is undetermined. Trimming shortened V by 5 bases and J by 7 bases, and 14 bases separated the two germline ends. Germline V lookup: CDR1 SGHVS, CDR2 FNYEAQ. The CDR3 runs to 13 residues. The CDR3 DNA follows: TGTGCCAGCAGCCATGAGAAGAGGAGTGAAGCTTTCTTT. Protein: CASSHEKRSEAFF.

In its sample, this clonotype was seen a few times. The CDR3 nucleotides read TGTGCCATCCCGACTAGCGGGGGGGCAGACGAGCAGTACTTC. Its protein is CAIPTSGGADEQYF. The chain links TRBV7-9 to TRBJ2-7, with 14 bases that match TRBD2. The V gene end was trimmed by 10 bases and the J gene end by 5 bases; junction bases not matched to a gene: 7. The CDR3 is made up of 14 amino acids. The germline V gene encodes CDR1 SEHNR and CDR2 FQNEAQ (reference sequence).

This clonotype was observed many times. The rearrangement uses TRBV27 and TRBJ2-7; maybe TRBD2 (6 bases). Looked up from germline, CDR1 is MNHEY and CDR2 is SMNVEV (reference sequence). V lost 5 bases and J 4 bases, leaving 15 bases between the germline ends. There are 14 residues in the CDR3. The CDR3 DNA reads TGTGCCAGCAGTGCTAGGACTAAAGGATACGAGCAGTACTTC. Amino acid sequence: CASSARTKGYEQYF.

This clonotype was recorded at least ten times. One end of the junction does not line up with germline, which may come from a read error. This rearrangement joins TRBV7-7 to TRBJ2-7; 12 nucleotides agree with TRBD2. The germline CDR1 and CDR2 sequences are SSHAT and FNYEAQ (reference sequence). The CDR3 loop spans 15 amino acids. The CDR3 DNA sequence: TGTGCTAGCAGCTCAGGACTAGCGGGAACCTACGAGCAGTACTTC. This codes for CASSSGLAGTYEQYF.

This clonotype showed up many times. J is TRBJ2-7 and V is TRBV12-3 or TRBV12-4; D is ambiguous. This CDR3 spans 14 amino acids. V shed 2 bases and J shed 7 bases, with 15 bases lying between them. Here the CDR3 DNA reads TGTGCCAGCAGTTTAACCAGCCGGGTTATGGAGCAGTACTTC. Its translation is CASSLTSRVMEQYF.

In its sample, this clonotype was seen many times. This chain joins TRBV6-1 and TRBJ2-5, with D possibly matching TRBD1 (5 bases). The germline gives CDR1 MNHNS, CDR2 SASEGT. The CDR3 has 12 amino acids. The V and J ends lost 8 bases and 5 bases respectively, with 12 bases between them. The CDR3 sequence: CASGQGYETQYF. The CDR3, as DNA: TGTGCCAGCGGGCAGGGATACGAGACCCAGTACTTC.

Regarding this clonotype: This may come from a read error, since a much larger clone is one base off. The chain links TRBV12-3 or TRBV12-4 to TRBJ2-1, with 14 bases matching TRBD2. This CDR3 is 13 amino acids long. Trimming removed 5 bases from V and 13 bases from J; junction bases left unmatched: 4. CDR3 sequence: CASSQGLAGDQFF. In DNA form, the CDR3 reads TGTGCCAGCAGTCAGGGACTAGCGGGAGATCAGTTCTTC.

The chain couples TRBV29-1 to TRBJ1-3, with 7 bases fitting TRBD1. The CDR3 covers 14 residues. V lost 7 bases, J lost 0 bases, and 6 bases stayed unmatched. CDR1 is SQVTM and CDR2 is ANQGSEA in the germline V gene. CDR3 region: CSASQGRSGNTIYF. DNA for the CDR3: TGCAGCGCTTCACAGGGGCGCTCTGGAAACACCATATATTTT. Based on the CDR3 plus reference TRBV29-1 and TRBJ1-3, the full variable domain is SAVISQKPSRDICQRGTSLTIQCQVDSQVTMMFWYRQQPGQSLTLIATANQGSEATYESGFVIDKFPISRPNLTFSTLTVSNMSPEDSSIYLCSASQGRSGNTIYFGEGSWLTVV.

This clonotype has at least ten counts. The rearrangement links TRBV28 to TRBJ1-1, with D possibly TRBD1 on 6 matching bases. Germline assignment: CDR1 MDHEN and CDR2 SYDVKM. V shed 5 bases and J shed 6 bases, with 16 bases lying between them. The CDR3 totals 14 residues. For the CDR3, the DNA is TGTGCCAGCAGTCCCCACACAGGGAGGGCTGAAGCTTTCTTT. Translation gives CASSPHTGRAEAFF.

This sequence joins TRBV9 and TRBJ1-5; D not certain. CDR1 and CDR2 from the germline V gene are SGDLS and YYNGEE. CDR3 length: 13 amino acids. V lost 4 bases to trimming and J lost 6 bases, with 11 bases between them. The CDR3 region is CASSFAIGQPQHF. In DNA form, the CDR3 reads TGTGCCAGCAGCTTCGCAATTGGTCAGCCCCAGCATTTT.

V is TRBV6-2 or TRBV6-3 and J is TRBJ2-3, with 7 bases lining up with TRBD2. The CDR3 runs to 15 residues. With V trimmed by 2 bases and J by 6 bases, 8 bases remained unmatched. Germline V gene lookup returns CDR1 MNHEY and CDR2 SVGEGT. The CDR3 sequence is CASSYTGLGPDTQYF. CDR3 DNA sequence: TGTGCCAGCAGTTACACCGGACTAGGGCCGGATACGCAGTATTTT.

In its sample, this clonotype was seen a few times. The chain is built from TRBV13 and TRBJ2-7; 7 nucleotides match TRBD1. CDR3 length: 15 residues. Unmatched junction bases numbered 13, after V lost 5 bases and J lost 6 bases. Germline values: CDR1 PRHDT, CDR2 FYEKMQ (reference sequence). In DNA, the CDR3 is TGTGCCAGCAGCCTCATGGGCCAGGGGGTGGTCGAGCAGTACTTC. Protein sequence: CASSLMGQGVVEQYF. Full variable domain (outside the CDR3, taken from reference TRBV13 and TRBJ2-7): AAGVIQSPRHLIKEKRETATLKCYPIPRHDTVYWYQQGPGQDPQFLISFYEKMQSDKGSIPDRFSAQQFSDYHSELNMSSLELGDSALYFCASSLMGQGVVEQYFGPGTRLTVT.

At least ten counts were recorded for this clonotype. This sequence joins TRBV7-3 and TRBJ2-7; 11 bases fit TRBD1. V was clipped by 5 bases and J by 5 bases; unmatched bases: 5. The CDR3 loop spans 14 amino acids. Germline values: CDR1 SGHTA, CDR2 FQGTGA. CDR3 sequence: CASSTGQGVNEQYF. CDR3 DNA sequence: TGTGCCAGCAGCACGGGACAGGGGGTGAACGAGCAGTACTTC.

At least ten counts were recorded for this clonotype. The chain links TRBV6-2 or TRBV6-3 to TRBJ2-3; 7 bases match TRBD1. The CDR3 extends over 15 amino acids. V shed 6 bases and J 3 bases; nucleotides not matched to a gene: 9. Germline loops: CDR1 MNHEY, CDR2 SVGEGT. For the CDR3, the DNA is TGTGCCAGCAGCAACTACCGCAGGGGGACAGATACGCAGTATTTT. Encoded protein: CASSNYRRGTDTQYF.